This T cell receptor beta chain was sequenced in a study of cytomegalovirus exposure and HLA in healthy donors. Study results and caveats: Rarity marked most TCR sequences, yet some public TCRs occurred in many donors.

Remarks on this clone: Its antigen is as yet unknown.

The CDR3 sequence is 16 residues long. Per germline, CDR1 SGHVS and CDR2 FQNEAQ. V trimming: 4 bases; J trimming: 2 bases; junction bases outside the gene matches: 8. The method was immunoSEQ multiplex PCR; TCRdb's version includes in-frame clones alone and lacks a portion of them. The sample holds roughly 260,000 clones, approximately 87% seen once. The donors were part of the validation cohort, which consisted of under 150 subjects and was separate from the first cohort of 666 subjects. Material: PBMCs. This sequence joins TRBV7-8 and TRBJ2-7; TRBD2 matches 10 bases. The clonotype comes from a man aged 18 to 35 in good health and CMV-seronegative. The CDR3 loop reads CASSWRLAGYAYEQYF. The CDR3, as DNA: TGTGCCAGCAGCTGGAGACTAGCGGGTTATGCCTACGAGCAGTACTTC.